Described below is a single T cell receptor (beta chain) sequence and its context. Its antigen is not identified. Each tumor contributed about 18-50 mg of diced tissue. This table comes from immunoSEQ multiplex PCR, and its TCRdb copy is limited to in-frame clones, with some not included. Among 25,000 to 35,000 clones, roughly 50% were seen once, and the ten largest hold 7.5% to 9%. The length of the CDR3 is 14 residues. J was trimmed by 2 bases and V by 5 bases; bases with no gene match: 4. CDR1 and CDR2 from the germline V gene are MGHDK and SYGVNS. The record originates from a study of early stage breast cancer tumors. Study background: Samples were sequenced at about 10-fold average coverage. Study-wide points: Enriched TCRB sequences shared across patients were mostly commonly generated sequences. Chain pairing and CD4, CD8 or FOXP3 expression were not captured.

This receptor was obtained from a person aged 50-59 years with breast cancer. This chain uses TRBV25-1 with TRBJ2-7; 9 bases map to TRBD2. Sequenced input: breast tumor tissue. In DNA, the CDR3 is TGTGCCAGCAGTCGGCGGGAGGGCCCCTACGAGCAGTACTTC. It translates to CASSRREGPYEQYF.